What follows is one TCR beta chain and its context. Its antigen is unidentified. The data were obtained in a study of cytomegalovirus exposure and HLA in healthy donors. Study outcomes and limitations: The sole available immune exposure information was CMV serostatus. In a later analysis, HLA-associated TCR beta chains were more clonally expanded than equally common others.

The PCR used 60 Vbeta and 13 Jbeta primers. TCRdb keeps only in-frame clones here, not all; method: immunoSEQ multiplex PCR. Here the sample spans 110,000 or so clones, roughly 76% being singletons. Donors sampled were nominally healthy, though unrecorded immune exposures were likely. This sequence originates from a man aged 50 to 59 in good health and CMV-seropositive. The source material was PBMCs.

Here the CDR3 DNA reads TGTGCCAGCAGCTTGGGAGGGCTAGCGGGAGGGTTAATTATGGAGCAGTACTTC. As protein: CASSLGGLAGGLIMEQYF. The genes are TRBV5-4 and TRBJ2-7; TRBD2 matches 12 bases. The CDR3 spans 18 residues. Germline CDR1 reads SGHNT; CDR2 reads YYREEE (reference sequence). The ends lost 0 bases at V and 7 bases at J; junction bases unmatched: 14. The variable domain in full, with the rest retrieved from reference TRBV5-4 and TRBJ2-7, is ETGVTQSPTHLIKTRGQQVTLRCSSQSGHNTVSWYQQALGQGPQFIFQYYREEENGRGNFPPRFSGLQFPNYSSELNVNALELDDSALYLCASSLGGLAGGLIMEQYFGPGTRLTVT.